This T cell receptor (beta chain) comes out of a study of blood T cells in healthy people across ages. Points from the study as a whole: Compared with aged donors, long-lived donors showed fewer expanded clones, suggesting selection.

Primers used in a second PCR of about 7 to 12 cycles were a sample-barcoded 5' primer and a J-beta primer mix. TCRdb re-analysed the 5' RACE reads in MiXCR, keeping a single row per CDR3 protein. The sample lists hundreds of thousands of distinct CDR3 sequences; under 25% were seen once. This clonotype came up many times. Antigen unknown. Trimming removed 4 bases at V and 7 bases at J, with 13 bases between. CDR3 size: 12 residues. Germline loops: CDR1 SQVTM, CDR2 ANQGSEA. Per sample, extraction of total RNA gave at least 5.5 micrograms in every case. What was sequenced was blood. The TCR originated in a man in his 70s in good health. The genes are TRBV29-1 and TRBJ2-5; no definite D call. The CDR3 DNA reads as TGCAGCGTTGTCGAAGATCCCGGGACCCAGTACTTC. Amino acid sequence: CSVVEDPGTQYF.